These 32 T cell receptor beta chains came from one sample sequenced in a study of blood T cell repertoires in COVID-19. Assay used: immunoSEQ multiplex PCR; TCRdb lists only in-frame clones, some missing. This sample has approximately 74,000 clones, with approximately 85% found just once. The sample comprised peripheral blood. The receptors derive from a man aged 65 to 79 with acute or convalescent COVID-19.

The chain has TRBV7-2 and TRBJ1-2; 7 bases line up with TRBD1. Trimming cost V 1 base and J 7 bases; bases outside gene matches: 9. The CDR3 runs to 15 residues. Germline CDR1 is SGHTA and CDR2 is FQGNSA. The CDR3 loop is CASSLDLDRVAGYTF. In DNA form, the CDR3 reads TGTGCCAGCAGCTTAGATCTCGACAGGGTGGCTGGCTACACCTTC.

This chain joins TRBV3-1 (or the pseudogene TRBV3-2) and TRBJ2-5, with 14 bases lining up with TRBD2. This CDR3 has 18 amino acids. V lost 0 bases and J lost 4; bases outside the gene matches: 7. CDR1 LGHDT and CDR2 YNNKEL come from the germline V gene (reference sequence). The CDR3 DNA is TGTGCCAGCAGCCAAGACGGGACTAGCGGGAGAGAGGGAGAGACCCAGTACTTC. This gives the protein CASSQDGTSGREGETQYF.

The chain couples TRBV20-1 to TRBJ1-1; D ambiguous. The CDR3 is 11 residues long. Germline lookup yields CDR1 DFQATT and CDR2 SNEGSKA (reference sequence). The CDR3 sequence is CRGTSQRGAFF. CDR3 bases: TGCCGCGGCACCAGCCAACGGGGAGCTTTCTTT.

The rearrangement links TRBV7-2 to TRBJ2-7, with D uncertain. This CDR3 contains 14 residues. V lost 1 base and J 1 base, leaving 8 bases between the germline ends. CDR1 is SGHTA, CDR2 FQGNSA, per germline. The CDR3, as DNA: TGTGCCAGCAGCTTAGGAACAGCTTCCTACGAGCAGTACTTC. Translating it yields CASSLGTASYEQYF.

This chain uses TRBV7-2 with TRBJ1-3; D is possibly TRBD1 (5 bases). V was clipped by 5 bases and J by 3 bases, with 17 bases between them. The CDR3 has 16 amino acids. Germline V gives CDR1 SGHTA, CDR2 FQGNSA. CDR3 sequence: CASSARGGAFGNTIYF. The DNA for the CDR3 is TGTGCCAGCAGCGCCCGGGGAGGGGCATTTGGAAACACCATATATTTT.

The chain is built from TRBV5-4 and TRBJ2-7; the D gene is possibly TRBD1 (5 bases). Looked up from germline, CDR1 is SGHNT and CDR2 is YYREEE (reference sequence). V lost 0 bases to trimming and J lost 3 bases, with 16 bases between them. This CDR3 spans 16 amino acids. The CDR3 is CASSLESGSLGYEQYF. Written as DNA, the CDR3 is TGTGCCAGCAGCTTGGAGTCAGGGTCTCTTGGCTACGAGCAGTACTTC.

This clone was detected once. CDR3 nucleotides: TGTGCCAGCAGTGGGGAGAGTGATCAGCCCCAGCATTTT. Translated: CASSGESDQPQHF. The rearrangement links TRBV2 to TRBJ1-5; D gene unclear. The CDR3 is 13 residues long. Germline CDR1 and CDR2: SNHLY and FYNNEI. The germline V and J ends were trimmed by 4 bases and 5 bases, with 9 bases remaining between them.

The chain links TRBV9 to TRBJ2-5; TRBD2 agrees at 7 bases. The CDR3 spans 16 residues. V trimming: 3 bases; J trimming: 2 bases; junction bases outside the gene matches: 10. In germline, CDR1 is SGDLS, CDR2 YYNGEE. This CDR3 is CASSAPPTSRQETQYF. CDR3 in DNA: TGTGCCAGCAGCGCGCCCCCGACTAGCAGACAAGAGACCCAGTACTTC.

The chain uses TRBV28 and TRBJ2-2; TRBD1 matches at 8 bases. The J segment lost 1 base and the V segment lost 3 bases, leaving 4 bases of the junction unmatched. The germline V gene encodes CDR1 MDHEN and CDR2 SYDVKM. The CDR3 sequence is 16 residues long. Written as DNA, the CDR3 is TGTGCCAGCAGTTTGTGGGGACAGGAGAACACCGGGGAGCTGTTTTTT. Residues: CASSLWGQENTGELFF.

The J gene is TRBJ2-2, the V gene TRBV7-9, with D possibly matching TRBD2 (7 bases). Trimming removed 5 bases from V and 3 bases from J, with 16 bases in between. Germline CDR1 is SEHNR and CDR2 is FQNEAQ (reference sequence). The length of the CDR3 is 16 residues. The CDR3 coding sequence is TGTGCCAGCAGCCCGTACCAAGGGGGGGACACCGGGGAGCTGTTTTTT. Translation: CASSPYQGGDTGELFF.

The chain carries TRBV4-1 and TRBJ2-2; D possibly corresponds to TRBD2 (5 bases). This CDR3 spans 16 amino acids. Germline V gives CDR1 MGHRA, CDR2 YSYEKL. Deletions cut 1 base from V and 4 bases from J, with 13 bases between. CDR3 DNA sequence: TGCGCCAGCAGCCAAGTGACGGCGGGTTCCACCGGGGAGCTGTTTTTT. This translates into CASSQVTAGSTGELFF.

The chain carries TRBV9 and TRBJ1-5; D may be TRBD1 (5 bases). Trimming took off 3 bases at V and 1 base at J, with 8 bases between the two ends. This CDR3 has 14 residues. Germline lookup yields CDR1 SGDLS and CDR2 YYNGEE. CDR3 coding DNA: TGTGCCAGCAGCGCGGGGGTGAGCAATCAGCCCCAGCATTTT. Amino acid sequence: CASSAGVSNQPQHF.

This clone has a handful of counts. The chain has TRBV5-1 and TRBJ1-1; D is unresolved. Germline loops: CDR1 SGHRS, CDR2 YFSETQ. Trimming took off 4 bases at V and 3 bases at J, with 16 bases between the two ends. The CDR3 extends over 15 amino acids. CDR3 loop: CASSPMTQPHTEAFF. In DNA, the CDR3 is TGCGCCAGCAGCCCGATGACTCAACCACACACTGAAGCTTTCTTT.

This chain uses TRBV25-1 with TRBJ1-2; D remains ambiguous. V was trimmed by 1 base and J by 3 bases, leaving 6 bases between them. The CDR3 covers 13 residues. Per germline, CDR1 MGHDK and CDR2 SYGVNS. The CDR3 DNA reads as TGTGCCAGCAGTGAATGGGCGCACTATGGCTACACCTTC. Translated: CASSEWAHYGYTF.

The rearrangement links TRBV4-3 to TRBJ1-2; D is possibly TRBD1 (6 bases). The V end was cut by 1 base, the J end by 2 bases, with 8 bases between. CDR1 is LGHNA, CDR2 YSLEER, per germline. The CDR3 length is 14 residues. CDR3 protein: CASSQGQENYGYTF. The CDR3 nucleotides read TGCGCCAGCAGCCAAGGACAGGAGAACTATGGCTACACCTTC.

The V and J genes are TRBV3-1 (or the pseudogene TRBV3-2) and TRBJ1-2; TRBD1 agrees at 8 bases. CDR3 size: 13 residues. V was pared by 8 bases and J by 10 bases, with 12 bases of the junction left unmatched. Germline loops: CDR1 LGHDT, CDR2 YNNKEL (reference sequence). The CDR3 region is CASRQQGQGDYTF. CDR3 nucleotides: TGTGCCAGCCGACAACAAGGACAGGGAGACTACACCTTC.

The CDR3 is CASSPGGQNYGYTF. The CDR3 coding sequence is TGTGCCAGCAGTCCAGGGGGACAAAACTATGGCTACACCTTC. The J gene is TRBJ1-2, the V gene TRBV6-5, with TRBD1 matching over 7 bases. The ends lost 5 bases at V and 2 bases at J; junction bases unmatched: 5. The CDR3 has 14 amino acids. Germline V gene sequence: CDR1 MNHEY, CDR2 SVGAGI.

The chain recombines TRBV19 with TRBJ1-1; no reliable D call. The CDR3 runs to 15 residues. Germline CDR1 reads LNHDA; CDR2 reads SQIVND (reference sequence). V lost 8 bases to trimming and J lost 1 base, with 17 bases between them. The CDR3 DNA sequence: TGTGCCAGTTCCTCTGGACGGGGAAGGAACACTGAAGCTTTCTTT. Translating it yields CASSSGRGRNTEAFF.

This clone was observed a single time. The chain recombines TRBV10-3 with TRBJ2-7, with a tentative D call TRBD1 (6 bases). The V gene lost 6 bases and the J gene lost 3 bases, with 12 bases spanning the gap. Per germline, CDR1 ENHRY and CDR2 SYGVKD. CDR3 size: 13 residues. CDR3 sequence reads: CAIRPGQLYEQYF. For the CDR3, the DNA is TGTGCCATCAGGCCCGGACAGCTCTACGAGCAGTACTTC.

This chain links TRBV19 with TRBJ2-1; TRBD2 aligns across 8 bases. V trimming: 5 bases; J trimming: 0 bases; junction bases outside the gene matches: 9. Germline V gives CDR1 LNHDA, CDR2 SQIVND (reference sequence). This CDR3 spans 17 amino acids. In DNA, the CDR3 is TGTGCCAGTAGTTCCATATTAGCGGGGAGCTCCTACAATGAGCAGTTCTTC. Translated, it gives CASSSILAGSSYNEQFF.

The chain joins TRBV12-3 or TRBV12-4 to TRBJ1-1; TRBD1 might be the D (5 bases). Trimming left V 5 bases short and J 6 bases short, with 10 bases between. The CDR3 is 12 amino acids. CDR3 in amino acids: CASSRPGSEAFF. The DNA for the CDR3 is TGTGCCAGCAGTCGACCAGGGTCTGAAGCTTTCTTT.

This clone qualifies as medium-sized (0.01 to 0.1%). CDR3 amino acids: CASSSGLATDEQFF. The CDR3 DNA reads as TGTGCCAGCAGCTCTGGACTAGCGACGGATGAGCAGTTCTTC. V gene TRBV7-3 combines with J gene TRBJ2-1, with 9 positions matching TRBD2. Germline values: CDR1 SGHTA, CDR2 FQGTGA. The CDR3 is 14 residues long. V dropped 4 bases and J dropped 8; count of bases not matched to a gene: 6.

The V and J genes are TRBV7-3 and TRBJ1-5, with D maybe TRBD1 (5 bases). The CDR3 extends over 15 amino acids. V was cut by 2 bases and J by 3 bases, with 11 bases left in between. CDR1 and CDR2 (germline): SGHTA, FQGTGA. The CDR3 DNA is TGTGCCAGCAGCTTACAGGGTAACCCCAATCAGCCCCAGCATTTT. This sequence encodes CASSLQGNPNQPQHF.

The CDR3 region has the DNA TGTGCCAGCAGCCCCGCGGGGACAGGGAAGACGGCCCAGTACTTC. Translating it yields CASSPAGTGKTAQYF. J is TRBJ2-5 and V is TRBV7-9; 9 positions agree with TRBD1. The trim removed 5 bases at V and 9 bases at J, leaving 13 bases unmatched. The germline gives CDR1 SEHNR, CDR2 FQNEAQ (reference sequence). This CDR3 contains 15 residues.

The chain joins TRBV7-8 to TRBJ1-4; no definite D call. Trimming cost V 0 bases and J 2 bases, with 7 bases left between them. CDR1 and CDR2 from the germline V gene are SGHVS and FQNEAQ. The CDR3 has 15 residues. The DNA of the CDR3 is TGTGCCAGCAGCTTAGCTGGGGAGACTAATGAAAAACTGTTTTTT. Amino acid sequence: CASSLAGETNEKLFF.

This clone was recorded many times. This chain uses TRBV24-1 with TRBJ2-1, with 8 bases fitting TRBD2. This CDR3 has 16 residues. Looked up from germline, CDR1 is KGHDR and CDR2 is SFDVKD. Losses at the gene ends were 6 bases for V and 3 bases for J; bases not matched to a gene: 9. The CDR3 sequence is CATSQASGQLYNEQFF. The DNA for the CDR3 is TGTGCCACCAGTCAGGCTAGCGGGCAACTCTACAATGAGCAGTTCTTC.

The chain recombines TRBV29-1 with TRBJ2-2; 7 nucleotides align to TRBD2. Germline loops: CDR1 SQVTM, CDR2 ANQGSEA. The length of the CDR3 is 12 residues. The V gene end was trimmed by 3 bases and the J gene end by 6 bases; junction bases not matched to a gene: 1. CDR3 in amino acids: CSVDRGAGELFF. The CDR3 bases are TGCAGCGTTGATCGGGGGGCCGGGGAGCTGTTTTTT.

This chain connects TRBV7-9 to TRBJ2-7; TRBD1 matches 9 bases. CDR1 is SEHNR, CDR2 FQNEAQ, per germline (reference sequence). The CDR3 totals 17 residues. The V and J ends lost 1 base and 3 bases, in that order; junction bases with no gene match: 10. The CDR3 DNA reads TGTGCCAGCAGCTTAGGAATTGACAGGGGGAACCACTACGAGCAGTACTTC. Protein sequence: CASSLGIDRGNHYEQYF.

The rearrangement links TRBV11-2 to TRBJ2-3; TRBD2 aligns across 9 bases. CDR1 and CDR2 from the germline V gene are SGHAT and FQNNGV. V shed 5 bases and J 0 bases; nucleotides not matched to a gene: 6. This CDR3 contains 16 residues. CDR3 loop: CASSVPGLASTDTQYF. The CDR3 DNA sequence: TGTGCCAGCAGCGTTCCGGGACTAGCTAGCACAGATACGCAGTATTTT. Filled out from reference TRBV11-2 and TRBJ2-3, the complete variable domain reads EAGVAQSPRYKIIEKRQSVAFWCNPISGHATLYWYQQILGQGPKLLIQFQNNGVVDDSQLPKDRFSAERLKGVDSTLKIQPAKLEDSAVYLCASSVPGLASTDTQYFGPGTRLTVL.

This clone was seen just once. The J gene is TRBJ1-1, the V gene TRBV7-6; possibly TRBD1 for D (5 bases). The CDR3 totals 16 residues. Trimming removed 5 bases at V and 3 bases at J, with 19 bases between. Germline CDR1 reads SGHVS; CDR2 reads FNYEAQ. CDR3 protein: CASSPDTGGWDTEAFF. CDR3 DNA: TGTGCCAGCAGCCCAGATACAGGTGGGTGGGACACTGAAGCTTTCTTT.

The rearrangement joins TRBV19 to TRBJ1-5; D is unresolved. V was cut by 3 bases and J by 6 bases, with 9 bases left in between. Germline assignment: CDR1 LNHDA and CDR2 SQIVND (reference sequence). This CDR3 has 13 residues. The CDR3 DNA is TGTGCCAGTAGTATTCAGGATTTTCAGCCCCAGCATTTT. Its translation: CASSIQDFQPQHF. The full variable domain, in which reference TRBV19 and TRBJ1-5 provide the parts outside the CDR3, is DGGITQSPKYLFRKEGQNVTLSCEQNLNHDAMYWYRQDPGQGLRLIYYSQIVNDFQKGDIAEGYSVSREKKESFPLTVTSAQKNPTAFYLCASSIQDFQPQHFGDGTRLSIL.

The V gene is TRBV14, the J gene TRBJ1-4, with TRBD1 identical over 10 bases. Trimming took 2 bases from V and 1 from J; bases not matched to a gene: 7. The length of the CDR3 is 18 residues. Germline V gene sequence: CDR1 SGHDN, CDR2 FVKESK. The CDR3 region has the DNA TGTGCCAGCAGCCAAAAAAGGGACAGGGGAGGAACTAATGAAAAACTGTTTTTT. Its translation: CASSQKRDRGGTNEKLFF. Full variable domain (remainder filled in from reference TRBV14 and TRBJ1-4): EAGVTQFPSHSVIEKGQTVTLRCDPISGHDNLYWYRRVMGKEIKFLLHFVKESKQDESGMPNNRFLAERTGGTYSTLKVQPAELEDSGVYFCASSQKRDRGGTNEKLFFGSGTQLSVL.